The next 3 T cell receptor beta chains were all read from a single sample in a study of T-cell memory formation after mild COVID-19. TCRdb used MiXCR to reprocess the 5' RACE reads, holding one entry per CDR3 protein. The table includes approximately 240,000 distinct CDR3 sequences, about a sixth detected once. The sequenced sample consisted of PBMCs or a T cell subset sorted from them (not recorded which). All receptors derive from a man aged 18 to 29 who had mild COVID-19 (a few samples of this study predate the infection). Cell type and time point are not known.

This clonotype has just a few counts. V is TRBV7-2 and J is TRBJ2-1; 7 positions agree with TRBD1. CDR1 SGHTA and CDR2 FQGNSA come from the germline V gene. The V gene end was trimmed by 2 bases and the J gene end by 7 bases; junction bases not matched to a gene: 11. The CDR3 contains 16 residues. CDR3 nucleotides: TGTGCCAGCAGCTTAAGGGGCAGGGGGATGTGGAATGAGCAGTTCTTC. Amino acids: CASSLRGRGMWNEQFF. Full variable domain (outside the CDR3, taken from reference TRBV7-2 and TRBJ2-1): GAGVSQSPSNKVTEKGKDVELRCDPISGHTALYWYRQSLGQGLEFLIYFQGNSAPDKSGLPSDRFSAERTGGSVSTLTIQRTQQEDSAVYLCASSLRGRGMWNEQFFGPGTRLTVL.

This clonotype was detected a few times. The gene calls are TRBV20-1 and TRBJ2-5; D may be TRBD2 (5 bases). In germline, CDR1 is DFQATT, CDR2 SNEGSKA (reference sequence). V lost 1 base, J lost 8 bases, and 23 bases lay in between. CDR3 size: 16 residues. The CDR3 is CSARGGGASSYVTQYF. Written as DNA, the CDR3 is TGCAGTGCTAGAGGAGGCGGTGCATCTAGCTATGTCACCCAGTACTTC.

The rearrangement links TRBV7-9 to TRBJ2-5; D unresolved. Germline V gene sequence: CDR1 SEHNR, CDR2 FQNEAQ (reference sequence). Trimming took 4 bases from V and 7 from J, leaving 7 bases between them. This CDR3 contains 11 residues. This CDR3 reads CASSSTGTQYF. The CDR3 nucleotides read TGTGCCAGCAGCTCGACGGGGACCCAGTACTTC.